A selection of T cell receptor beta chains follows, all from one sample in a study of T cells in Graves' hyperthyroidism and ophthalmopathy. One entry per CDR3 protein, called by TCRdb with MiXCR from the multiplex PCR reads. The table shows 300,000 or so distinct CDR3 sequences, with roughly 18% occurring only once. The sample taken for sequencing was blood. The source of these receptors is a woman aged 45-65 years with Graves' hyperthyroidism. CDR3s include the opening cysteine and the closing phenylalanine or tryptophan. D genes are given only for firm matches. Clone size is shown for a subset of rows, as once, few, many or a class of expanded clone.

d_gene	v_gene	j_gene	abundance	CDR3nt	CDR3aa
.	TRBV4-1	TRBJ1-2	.	TGCGCCAGCAGCCACCACGGGAGCGCTAACTATGGCTACACCTTC	CASSHHGSANYGYTF
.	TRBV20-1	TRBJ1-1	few	TGCAGTGCTAGAGATAACCCGTTCGACACTGAAGCTTTCTTT	CSARDNPFDTEAFF
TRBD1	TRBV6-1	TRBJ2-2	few	TGTGCCAGCAGTCTTCAGGGGGCAAGCACCGGGGAGCTGTTTTTT	CASSLQGASTGELFF
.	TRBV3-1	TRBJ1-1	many	TGTGCCAGCAATTTTAGGGACTCTGGCACTGAAGCTTTCTTT	CASNFRDSGTEAFF
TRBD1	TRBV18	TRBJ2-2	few	TGTGCCAGCTCGCTTACAGGGGGCGCGAACACCGGGGAGCTGTTTTTT	CASSLTGGANTGELFF
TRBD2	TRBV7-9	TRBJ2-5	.	TGTGCCAGCAGCTTATCGGGCGGGAGGGCCCCGGAGACCCAGTACTTC	CASSLSGGRAPETQYF
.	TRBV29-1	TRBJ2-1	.	TGCAGCGTTGATTACTACAATGAGCAGTTCTTC	CSVDYYNEQFF
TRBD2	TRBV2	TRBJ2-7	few	TGTGCCAGCAGTGTCTGGGCTAGCGGGACCAGCCGAGTATTGCCATACGAGCAGTACTTC	CASSVWASGTSRVLPYEQYF
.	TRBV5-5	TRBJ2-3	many	TGTGCCAGCAGCCAGAGGTGGGGCACAGATACGCAGTATTTT	CASSQRWGTDTQYF
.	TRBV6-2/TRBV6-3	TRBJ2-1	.	TGTGCCAGCCTACCATCGGGGTCGGGAGTAGGGGATGAGCAGTTCTTC	CASLPSGSGVGDEQFF
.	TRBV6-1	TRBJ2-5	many	TGTGCCAGCATTGGGAACGGGGAGACCCAGTACTTC	CASIGNGETQYF
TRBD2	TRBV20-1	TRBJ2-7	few	TGCAGTGCTAGACCCGAGGGACTAGCGGACTACGAGCAGTACTTC	CSARPEGLADYEQYF
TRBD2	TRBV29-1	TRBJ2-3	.	TGCAGCGTTGGGAAAAGCGGGGGTGTAGCAGGTACGCAGTATTTT	CSVGKSGGVAGTQYF